Shown below are 12 T cell receptor beta chains from a single sample sequenced in a study of glioma-infiltrating T cells. TCR alpha and beta CDR3 regions were amplified from RNA using iRepertoire nested multiplex PCR. TCRdb used MiXCR to reprocess the multiplex PCR reads, holding one entry per CDR3 protein. The table includes tens of thousands of distinct CDR3 sequences, about 23% detected once. The specimen was glioma tissue, nonneoplastic brain tissue, or PBMCs (not recorded which). These receptor sequences come from a human donor with low-grade glioma or glioblastoma, undergoing nonglioma brain surgery, or in good health (not recorded which).

The chain joins TRBV7-6 to TRBJ2-5; 7 bases align to TRBD2. J was trimmed by 1 base and V by 6 bases; bases with no gene match: 8. The CDR3 has 15 amino acids. Per the germline V gene, CDR1 is SGHVS and CDR2 is FNYEAQ. CDR3 amino acids: CASSNPGGGQETQYF. The CDR3 bases are TGTGCCAGCAGTAACCCGGGAGGTGGCCAAGAGACCCAGTACTTC.

The CDR3 bases are TGCGCCAGCAGCCCGGACCCCGGAGGCGATCAGCCCCAGCATTTT. The encoded protein is CASSPDPGGDQPQHF. The V gene is TRBV5-1, the J gene TRBJ1-5, with D hard to call. CDR1 is SGHRS and CDR2 is YFSETQ in the germline V gene. The CDR3 spans 15 residues. The germline V and J ends were trimmed by 4 bases and 5 bases, with 16 bases remaining between them.

This clonotype was detected many times. V gene TRBV7-7 combines with J gene TRBJ1-2; TRBD1 might be the D (5 bases). In germline, CDR1 is SSHAT, CDR2 FNYEAQ (reference sequence). The CDR3 extends over 16 amino acids. Trimming removed 3 bases at V and 4 bases at J, with 18 bases between. The CDR3 DNA sequence: TGTGCCAGCAGCTTTAGTGTTCGGGACCCTTTCTATGGCTACACCTTC. It is translated as CASSFSVRDPFYGYTF.

This clonotype was seen a handful of times. The DNA for the CDR3 is TGCAGCGTTGGGGAGCGGCCTTACGAGCAGTACTTC. This translates into CSVGERPYEQYF. The chain recombines TRBV29-1 with TRBJ2-7, with D possibly TRBD2 on 5 matching bases. This CDR3 spans 12 amino acids. Trimming left V 4 bases short and J 4 bases short, with 11 bases between. Germline V gives CDR1 SQVTM, CDR2 ANQGSEA.

The chain carries TRBV3-1 and TRBJ2-1; 9 positions match TRBD2. The CDR3 extends over 16 amino acids. Germline V gene sequence: CDR1 LGHDT, CDR2 YNNKEL (reference sequence). After removal of 1 base from V and 5 bases from J, the junction contained 6 bases not matched to a gene. The CDR3 region has the DNA TGTGCCAGCAGCCAAGCGCGGGCGGGAGGGCACAATGAGCAGTTCTTC. It specifies CASSQARAGGHNEQFF.

This clonotype has at least ten counts. The rearrangement links TRBV20-1 to TRBJ1-3; a weak D match, TRBD1 (5 bases). CDR1 is DFQATT and CDR2 is SNEGSKA in the germline V gene (reference sequence). The CDR3 runs to 13 residues. Trimming removed 3 bases at V and 2 bases at J, with 8 bases between. This CDR3 is CSARSRAGNTIYF. The CDR3 bases are TGCAGTGCTAGGAGCAGGGCTGGAAACACCATATATTTT.

The table lists this clonotype with a few counts. The chain carries TRBV29-1 and TRBJ1-1; D ambiguous. Germline V CDR1 and CDR2: SQVTM, ANQGSEA. This CDR3 is built from 10 residues. The CDR3 is CTTWGTEAFF. The CDR3 DNA is TGCACCACCTGGGGCACTGAAGCTTTCTTT.

The table lists this clonotype with a few counts. The gene calls are TRBV29-1 and TRBJ1-6; unclear D gene. Trimming left V 6 bases short and J 8 bases short, with 11 bases between. The CDR3 spans 12 residues. Per germline, CDR1 SQVTM and CDR2 ANQGSEA. The CDR3 here is CSVRTADSPLHF. The CDR3 nucleotides read TGCAGCGTCCGGACCGCGGATTCACCCCTCCACTTT.

This clonotype has a handful of counts. The chain employs TRBV29-1 and TRBJ2-5; 8 bases line up with TRBD1. The V and J ends lost 7 bases and 4 bases, in that order; junction bases with no gene match: 8. This CDR3 comprises 13 residues. Germline values: CDR1 SQVTM, CDR2 ANQGSEA. CDR3: CSAQPDRGETQYF. CDR3 nucleotides: TGCAGCGCCCAGCCTGACAGGGGAGAGACCCAGTACTTC.

This clonotype showed up just once. The J gene is TRBJ2-3, the V gene TRBV7-6; D is uncertain. The CDR3 consists of 15 residues. The germline gives CDR1 SGHVS, CDR2 FNYEAQ. V lost 6 bases, J lost 4 bases, and 17 bases lay in between. CDR3 region: CASSSIQGYSDTQYF. The CDR3 DNA reads TGTGCCAGCAGTTCCATACAAGGATACTCAGATACGCAGTATTTT.

This clonotype was recorded many times. The chain recombines TRBV7-6 with TRBJ1-5, with D unclear. V lost 3 bases and J lost 0, with 12 bases in between. Germline CDR1 and CDR2: SGHVS and FNYEAQ. The CDR3 contains 16 residues. The chain's CDR3 is CASSLLPGDSNQPQHF. The CDR3, as DNA: TGTGCCAGCAGCTTGTTGCCAGGCGATAGCAATCAGCCCCAGCATTTT.

The chain uses TRBV6-1 and TRBJ2-7; D is possibly TRBD1 (5 bases). V was trimmed by 6 bases and J by 2 bases, leaving 11 bases between them. The CDR3 length is 13 residues. Germline loops: CDR1 MNHNS, CDR2 SASEGT. CDR3 amino acids: CASRQVFPYEQYF. In nucleotides, the CDR3 is TGTGCCAGCAGACAGGTTTTCCCCTACGAGCAGTACTTC.